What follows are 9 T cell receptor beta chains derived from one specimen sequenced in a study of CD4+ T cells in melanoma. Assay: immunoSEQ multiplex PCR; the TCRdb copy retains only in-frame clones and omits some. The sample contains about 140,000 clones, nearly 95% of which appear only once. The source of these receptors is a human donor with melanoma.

The CDR3 DNA is TGCGCCAGCAGCTTGGCCCCGGGAGAGACCCAGTACTTC. It yields the protein CASSLAPGETQYF. The chain recombines TRBV5-1 with TRBJ2-5; D remains unclear. Germline V lookup: CDR1 SGHRS, CDR2 YFSETQ. Trimming stripped 0 bases from V and 4 bases from J, with 7 bases between. The CDR3 totals 13 residues.

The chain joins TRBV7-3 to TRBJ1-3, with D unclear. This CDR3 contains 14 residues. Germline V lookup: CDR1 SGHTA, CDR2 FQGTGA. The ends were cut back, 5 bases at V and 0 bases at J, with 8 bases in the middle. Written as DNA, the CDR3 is TGTGCCAGCAGCGTGGGCTACTCTGGAAACACCATATATTTT. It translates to CASSVGYSGNTIYF. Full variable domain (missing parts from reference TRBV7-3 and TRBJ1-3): GAGVSQTPSNKVTEKGKYVELRCDPISGHTALYWYRQSLGQGPEFLIYFQGTGAADDSGLPNDRFFAVRPEGSVSTLKIQRTERGDSAVYLCASSVGYSGNTIYFGEGSWLTVV.

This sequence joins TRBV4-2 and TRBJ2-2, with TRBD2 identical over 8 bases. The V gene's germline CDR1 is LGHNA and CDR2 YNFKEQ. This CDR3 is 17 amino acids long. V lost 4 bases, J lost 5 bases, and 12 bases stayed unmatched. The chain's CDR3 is CASSRRGAGADTGELFF. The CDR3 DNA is TGTGCCAGCAGCCGCCGTGGAGCGGGGGCCGATACCGGGGAGCTGTTTTTT.

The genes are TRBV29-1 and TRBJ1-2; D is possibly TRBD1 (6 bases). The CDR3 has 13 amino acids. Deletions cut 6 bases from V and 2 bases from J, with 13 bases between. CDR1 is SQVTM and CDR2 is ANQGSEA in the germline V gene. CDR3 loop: CSVPTGTNYGYTF. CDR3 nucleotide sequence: TGCAGCGTCCCCACAGGGACCAACTATGGCTACACCTTC.

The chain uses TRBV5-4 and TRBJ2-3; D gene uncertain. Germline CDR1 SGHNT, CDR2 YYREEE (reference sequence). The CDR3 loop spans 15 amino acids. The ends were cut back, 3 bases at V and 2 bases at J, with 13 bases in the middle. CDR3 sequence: CASSSRITLTDTQYF. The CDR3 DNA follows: TGTGCCAGCAGCTCTAGGATCACCCTCACAGATACGCAGTATTTT.

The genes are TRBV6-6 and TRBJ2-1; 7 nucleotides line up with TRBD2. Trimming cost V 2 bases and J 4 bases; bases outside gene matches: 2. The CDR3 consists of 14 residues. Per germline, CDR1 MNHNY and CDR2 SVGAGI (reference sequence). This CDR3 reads CASSYDGGYNEQFF. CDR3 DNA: TGTGCCAGCAGTTACGACGGGGGGTACAATGAGCAGTTCTTC.

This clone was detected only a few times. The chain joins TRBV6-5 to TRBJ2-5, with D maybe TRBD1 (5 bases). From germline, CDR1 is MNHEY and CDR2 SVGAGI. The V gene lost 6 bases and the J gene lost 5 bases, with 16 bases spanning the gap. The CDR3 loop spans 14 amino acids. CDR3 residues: CASSAQGTEETQYF. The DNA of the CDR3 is TGTGCCAGCAGCGCGCAGGGTACGGAGGAGACCCAGTACTTC.

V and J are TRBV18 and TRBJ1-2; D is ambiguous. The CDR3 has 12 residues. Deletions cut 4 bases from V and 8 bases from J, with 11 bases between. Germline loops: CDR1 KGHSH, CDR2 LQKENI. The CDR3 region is CASSRDAKGYTF. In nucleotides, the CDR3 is TGTGCCAGCTCACGAGATGCTAAGGGCTACACCTTC.

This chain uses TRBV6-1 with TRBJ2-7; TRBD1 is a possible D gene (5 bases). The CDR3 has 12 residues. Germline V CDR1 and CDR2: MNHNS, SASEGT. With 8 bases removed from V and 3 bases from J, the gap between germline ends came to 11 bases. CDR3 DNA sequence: TGTGCCAGCCGACAGCTCCACTACGAGCAGTACTTC. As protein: CASRQLHYEQYF.